Included here is one T cell receptor (beta chain) sequence, with context. Its antigen is still unknown. This CDR3 is 16 amino acids long. CDR1 and CDR2 (germline): SEHNR, FQNEAQ (reference sequence). V was shortened by 7 bases and J by 0 bases, with 18 bases between the two germline ends. This record comes from a study of shared clonotypes between healthy human individuals. As for the study in general: Donor ages ranged 18 to 49 years: a couple of women, a few men.

Terminally differentiated effector memory CD45RA+ cells were excluded by CCR7 positive selection of CD45RO-negative cells. Each PCR replicate from the sorted subsets contained 200 to 250 ng DNA, which is about 31,000 T cell genomes. Libraries were prepared by immunoSEQ multiplex PCR; TCRdb keeps only in-frame clonotypes and omits some of them. The data contain some 2,100,000 clones, more than 85% of them singletons. General observations from the study: Deeper or shallower sequencing was expected to change how clonotypes are shared among donors.

J is TRBJ1-2 and V is TRBV7-9; tentative D call: TRBD1 (5 bases). This receptor was obtained from a man aged 18-30 years in good health. Some clones in this sample may be carry-over from other donors' samples. Sequenced material: naive CD8+ T cells from PBMCs. CDR3 nucleotides: TGTGCCAGCACCAAAGGAGGGGTCCTAGCTAACTATGGCTACACCTTC. It specifies CASTKGGVLANYGYTF. Based on the CDR3 plus reference TRBV7-9 and TRBJ1-2, the full variable domain is DTGVSQNPRHKITKRGQNVTFRCDPISEHNRLYWYRQTLGQGPEFLTYFQNEAQLEKSRLLSDRFSAERPKGSFSTLEIQRTEQGDSAMYLCASTKGGVLANYGYTFGSGTRLTVV.